This TCR beta chain was retrieved from a study of CD8+ T cells in alopecia areata. The CDR3 consists of 12 residues. Germline CDR1 and CDR2: SGHAT and FQNNGV. V was trimmed by 4 bases and J by 0 bases, leaving 4 bases between them. Treatment meaning: oral pan-JAK inhibitor, 5-10 mg twice daily. RNA, once extracted, was reverse transcribed into cDNA for use as the sequencing template. The protocol was immunoSEQ multiplex PCR, while the TCRdb copy is restricted to in-frame clones and leaves out a portion. The sample lists about 120,000 clones; 53% were seen once. The clonotype comes from a human donor with alopecia areata. The source was CD4+ T cells sorted from blood, collected at week 4, from a patient treated with tofacitinib. This chain links TRBV11-2 with TRBJ2-7; D gene ambiguous. The CDR3 protein is CASSWSSYEQYF. The CDR3 DNA is TGTGCCAGCAGCTGGTCCTCCTACGAGCAGTACTTC.